The present entry profiles one T cell receptor beta chain with its context. The antigen is unknown. Investigators performed immunoSEQ version v3.0 at survey level. Some clones are missing from TCRdb's copy, which holds only in-frame ones; the method was immunoSEQ multiplex PCR. The table shows more than 10,000 clones, with about 87% occurring only once. This entry is derived from a study of long-term antiretroviral therapy in people with HIV. Whole-study findings and limits: It was not possible to obtain data on ART adherence, viral resistance or therapy changes.

The germline gives CDR1 SGHTA, CDR2 FQGNSA. V was clipped by 5 bases and J by 2 bases; unmatched bases: 10. The length of the CDR3 is 16 residues. V gene TRBV7-2 combines with J gene TRBJ2-3; TRBD1 matches 7 bases. This receptor was obtained from a woman between 35 and 50 years old with HIV. The specimen comprised unsorted PBMCs, sampled 2.1 years after starting antiretroviral therapy. The CDR3 loop is CASSPNNRGVTDTQYF. In nucleotides, the CDR3 is TGTGCCAGCAGCCCGAATAACAGGGGAGTCACAGATACGCAGTATTTT.